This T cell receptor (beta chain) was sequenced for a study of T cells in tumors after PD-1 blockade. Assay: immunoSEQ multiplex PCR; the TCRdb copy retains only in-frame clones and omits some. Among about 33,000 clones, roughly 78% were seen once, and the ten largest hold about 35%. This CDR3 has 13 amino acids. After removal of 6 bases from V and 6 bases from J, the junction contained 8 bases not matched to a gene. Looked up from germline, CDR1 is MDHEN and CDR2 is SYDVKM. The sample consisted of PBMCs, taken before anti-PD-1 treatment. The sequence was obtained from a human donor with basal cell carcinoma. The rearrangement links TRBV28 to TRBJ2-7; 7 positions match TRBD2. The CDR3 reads CASSPGLTGEQYF. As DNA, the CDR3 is TGTGCCAGCAGCCCGGGACTAACGGGCGAGCAGTACTTC. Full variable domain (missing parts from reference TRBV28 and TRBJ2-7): DVKVTQSSRYLVKRTGEKVFLECVQDMDHENMFWYRQDPGLGLRLIYFSYDVKMKEKGDIPEGYSVSREKKERFSLILESASTNQTSMYLCASSPGLTGEQYFGPGTRLTVT.